The rows below give T cell receptor beta chains drawn from one sample of a study of T cell responses to AZD1222 COVID-19 vaccine. Using immunoSEQ multiplex PCR, the repertoire was profiled, and TCRdb retains in-frame clones only, with some absent. The table includes tens of thousands of clones, 85% to 95% detected once. Source: peripheral blood, taken 28 days after the second AZD1222 dose. These receptors were collected from an adult who received the AZD1222 COVID-19 vaccine. The CDR3 runs from the conserved cysteine through the conserved F or W. A D gene is named only where the DNA matches it firmly. Size values are once, few and many counts, or a class for expanded clones, and some rows have none.

length	size	D	V	J	CDR3	DNA
11	.	.	TRBV6-2/TRBV6-3	TRBJ2-5	CASSYGGTQYF	TGTGCCAGCAGTTACGGGGGGACCCAGTACTTC
15	.	TRBD1	TRBV5-6	TRBJ2-7	CASRAWTGRPYEQYF	TGTGCCAGCAGGGCTTGGACAGGACGGCCCTACGAGCAGTACTTC
15	.	TRBD2	TRBV28	TRBJ2-7	CASSPRGAGAYEQYF	TGTGCCAGCAGTCCCCGGGGCGCGGGGGCCTACGAGCAGTACTTC
13	.	TRBD2	TRBV2	TRBJ2-5	CASRLAGGETQYF	TGTGCCAGCAGGTTAGCGGGTGGAGAGACCCAGTACTTC
12	.	.	TRBV30	TRBJ1-1	CAWSVRPGEAFF	TGTGCCTGGAGTGTACGGCCGGGGGAAGCTTTCTTT
14	.	.	TRBV7-3	TRBJ1-2	CASSSEGAGYGYTF	TGTGCCAGCAGCTCCGAGGGTGCGGGATATGGCTACACCTTC
12	.	TRBD2	TRBV2	TRBJ2-7	CASSGGGYEQYF	TGTGCCAGCAGCGGGGGGGGCTACGAGCAGTACTTC
16	once	TRBD1	TRBV7-9	TRBJ1-6	CASSLGSVRGRSPLHF	TGTGCCAGCAGCTTAGGTTCGGTCAGGGGGCGATCACCCCTCCACTTT
13	once	.	TRBV18	TRBJ2-5	CASSPGSQETQYF	TGTGCCAGCTCACCAGGGTCCCAAGAGACCCAGTACTTC
14	.	TRBD1	TRBV6-2/TRBV6-3	TRBJ1-1	CASNPGTGYDEAFF	TGTGCCAGCAACCCCGGGACAGGGTACGATGAAGCTTTCTTT
13	.	.	TRBV7-3	TRBJ1-2	CASSATTGGGYTF	TGTGCCAGCAGCGCGACGACTGGAGGGGGCTACACCTTC
16	.	TRBD1	TRBV5-4	TRBJ1-6	CASSPGQVQGSSPLHF	TGTGCCAGCAGCCCGGGACAGGTTCAAGGTTCTTCACCCCTCCACTTT
16	.	TRBD2	TRBV5-1	TRBJ2-1	CASSPPIAGGKNEQFF	TGCGCCAGCAGCCCACCCATTGCGGGAGGCAAAAATGAGCAGTTCTTC
19	.	TRBD2	TRBV11-2	TRBJ2-7	CASSQKIGLAGASPYEQYF	TGTGCCAGCAGCCAAAAGATCGGACTAGCGGGAGCGTCGCCCTACGAGCAGTACTTC
13	once	TRBD2	TRBV30	TRBJ2-1	CAWTSGPYNEQFF	TGTGCCTGGACTAGCGGGCCCTACAATGAGCAGTTCTTC
15	.	.	TRBV5-1	TRBJ2-5	CASARQSDTRETQYF	TGCGCCAGCGCGCGACAGAGTGATACGAGGGAGACCCAGTACTTC
16	.	TRBD1	TRBV5-1	TRBJ2-3	CASSQTGTGVGDTQYF	TGCGCCAGCAGCCAAACCGGGACAGGGGTAGGAGATACGCAGTATTTT
14	.	TRBD1	TRBV9	TRBJ1-2	CASSPGTGDYGYTF	TGTGCCAGCAGCCCAGGGACAGGGGACTATGGCTACACCTTC
13	.	.	TRBV5-4	TRBJ2-7	CASSLVPSGEQYF	TGTGCCAGCAGCTTGGTTCCCTCCGGGGAGCAGTACTTC
16	.	TRBD1	TRBV3-1/TRBV3-2	TRBJ1-1	CASSQEIGTGWTEAFF	TGTGCCAGCAGCCAAGAAATCGGGACAGGGTGGACTGAAGCTTTCTTT
17	.	.	TRBV23-1	TRBJ2-3	CASSQFGGRTSTDTQYF	TGCGCCAGCAGTCAATTCGGGGGACGAACTAGCACAGATACGCAGTATTTT
11	.	.	TRBV30	TRBJ1-3	CAWSVGEAIYF	TGTGCCTGGAGTGTAGGAGAGGCCATATATTTT